This T cell receptor beta chain was identified in a study of blood T cell repertoires in COVID-19. Turning to the study itself: Specimens from acute and convalescent COVID-19 originated in the United States, Italy and Spain.

In the study's own analysis: Researchers report that nucleated cell counts were estimated from reference gene primer amplification. Assay: immunoSEQ multiplex PCR; the TCRdb copy retains only in-frame clones and omits some. The DNA was the basis for D and trimming; V, J and clone size are from that table. The data hold 120,000 to 150,000 clones, with 85% to 90% observed a single time. The CDR3 loop spans 17 amino acids. V lost 0 bases, J lost 4 bases, and 8 bases stayed unmatched. From germline, CDR1 is LGHNT and CDR2 FRNRAP. The study drew participants aged about 18 to 89 years from under 30 US areas. Categorization into cohorts depended on clinical history that participants reported.

Sequencing used PBMCs or T cells enriched from blood (not recorded which). The J gene is TRBJ2-1, the V gene TRBV12-5; 8 bases are a match to TRBD2. The sequence was obtained from a woman under 40 with acute COVID-19. This chain's CDR3 is CASGLVLGGGNYNEQFF. The DNA of the CDR3 is TGTGCTAGTGGTTTGGTACTCGGGGGGGGGAATTACAATGAGCAGTTCTTC.